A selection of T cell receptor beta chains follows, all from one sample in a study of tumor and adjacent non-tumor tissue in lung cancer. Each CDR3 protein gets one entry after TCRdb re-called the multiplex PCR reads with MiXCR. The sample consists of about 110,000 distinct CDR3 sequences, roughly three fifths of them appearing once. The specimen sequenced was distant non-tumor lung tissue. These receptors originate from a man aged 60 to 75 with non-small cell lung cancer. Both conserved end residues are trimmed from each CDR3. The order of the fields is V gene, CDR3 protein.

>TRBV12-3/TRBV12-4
ASSFTSYEQF
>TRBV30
AWRGSWFTDTQY
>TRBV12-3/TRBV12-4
ASSSTVEVQY
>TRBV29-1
SVALAGSGANVLT
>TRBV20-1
SALTDGETKF
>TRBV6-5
ASSYSRSSGNTIY
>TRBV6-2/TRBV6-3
ARSYPTAYEQY
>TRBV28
ASRTRGLGGSYEQY
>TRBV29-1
SVRPGTGATDKQY
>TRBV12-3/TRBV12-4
ANSPTRLTGSQY
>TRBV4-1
ASGQEYPSRAGYT
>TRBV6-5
ANSSQWGWNYGYT
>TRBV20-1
STTNQNNEAF
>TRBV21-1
ASSGTGYTEAF
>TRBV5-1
ASSLEGGAGANVLT
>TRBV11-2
VSNLAGASADTQY
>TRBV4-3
VSSQHPGQGSGNTIY
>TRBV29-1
SVEDPCMKTEAF
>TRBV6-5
ASSLVRHYNSPLH
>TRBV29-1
SVDQMNTEAF
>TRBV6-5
ASRSGTGNSNQPQH
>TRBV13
ASSFGKNTGELF
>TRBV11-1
ASSSTESYERY
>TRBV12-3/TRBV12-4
AGSDGGTSGKYNEQF
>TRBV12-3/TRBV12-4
ASSSWTRGSTDMQY
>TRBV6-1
ASNESSLDTQY
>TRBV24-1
ATSDPLAESSYNEQL
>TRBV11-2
ASSSRPDRGAYSGNTIY
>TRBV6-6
TSRGPRGQPQH
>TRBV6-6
ASSSQGYEQY
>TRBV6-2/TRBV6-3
ASISGRRTQN
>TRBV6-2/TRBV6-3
ASSYVMISSYNEQF
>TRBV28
ASTYREFSYEKY
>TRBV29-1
SVVIAGVAETQY
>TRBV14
ASNQDNNEQL
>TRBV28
ASSPGRAREGGYA
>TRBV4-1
ASSLRRADGIYGYT
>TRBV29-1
NVEVTGAGELF
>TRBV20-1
SASRGPLRTDTQY
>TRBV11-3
ASSIVRTTASQDTQY
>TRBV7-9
ASSDREGDGYT
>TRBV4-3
ATNQEGQGLAGKNEQF
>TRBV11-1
ASSLDGLNTEAF
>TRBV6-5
ANHARSVAGELF
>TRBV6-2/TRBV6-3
ASSFLPTRSSYNEQF